The 25 T cell receptor beta chains in this list originate from one sample, sequenced in a study of blood T cell repertoires in COVID-19. The repertoire was sequenced with immunoSEQ multiplex PCR; TCRdb's copy has only in-frame clones and lacks some. The data show 130,000 to 150,000 clones, roughly 84% seen once. The material sequenced was peripheral blood. All receptors derive from a woman between 50 and 59 years old in a cohort sampled during active or convalescent COVID-19.

A single count supports this clone. The chain joins TRBV7-2 to TRBJ1-2; 7 bases line up with TRBD1. V lost 3 bases to trimming and J lost 4 bases; unmatched junction nucleotides: 14. From germline, CDR1 is SGHTA and CDR2 FQGNSA. The CDR3 is 17 amino acids. CDR3 loop: CASSFAQRQGSTYGYTF. The DNA of the CDR3 is TGTGCCAGCAGCTTTGCGCAACGACAGGGAAGTACCTATGGCTACACCTTC.

This chain uses TRBV5-1 with TRBJ2-5; the match to TRBD1 covers 12 bases. From germline, CDR1 is SGHRS and CDR2 YFSETQ. This CDR3 spans 15 amino acids. Losses at the gene ends were 3 bases for V and 4 bases for J; bases not matched to a gene: 4. CDR3 sequence reads: CASSSGQGAGETQYF. The CDR3 nucleotides read TGCGCCAGCAGCTCGGGACAGGGGGCCGGAGAGACCCAGTACTTC.

The chain uses TRBV6-5 and TRBJ1-6; 9 bases align to TRBD1. V was pared by 6 bases and J by 4 bases, with 4 bases of the junction left unmatched. CDR3 length: 15 residues. Germline assignment: CDR1 MNHEY and CDR2 SVGAGI. CDR3 loop: CASRGTGWYNSPLHF. The CDR3 DNA reads as TGTGCCAGCAGAGGGACAGGGTGGTATAATTCACCCCTCCACTTT.

The chain has TRBV20-1 and TRBJ1-2, with D unresolved. V lost 3 bases and J 2 bases, leaving 7 bases between the germline ends. The length of the CDR3 is 12 residues. Germline CDR1 reads DFQATT; CDR2 reads SNEGSKA (reference sequence). CDR3 amino acids: CSASVQNYGYTF. In nucleotides, the CDR3 is TGCAGTGCTAGTGTACAAAACTATGGCTACACCTTC.

The J gene is TRBJ1-1, the V gene TRBV7-9; tentatively, D is TRBD1 (5 bases). This CDR3 comprises 11 residues. Trimming shortened V by 11 bases and J by 1 base, and 8 bases separated the two germline ends. The germline CDR1 and CDR2 sequences are SEHNR and FQNEAQ (reference sequence). The CDR3 sequence is CAGTGNTEAFF. In nucleotides, the CDR3 is TGTGCCGGAACAGGGAACACTGAAGCTTTCTTT.

The chain is built from TRBV20-1 and TRBJ1-3; D unclear. V was cut by 3 bases and J by 6 bases, with 6 bases left in between. The CDR3 is made up of 11 amino acids. The V gene's germline CDR1 is DFQATT and CDR2 SNEGSKA (reference sequence). CDR3 bases: TGCAGTGCTAGGGTACAAAACACCATATATTTT. This codes for CSARVQNTIYF.

This chain connects TRBV15 to TRBJ1-1; TRBD1 matches at 12 bases. V was clipped by 0 bases and J by 3 bases; unmatched bases: 5. Germline values: CDR1 LNHNV, CDR2 YYDKDF (reference sequence). The CDR3 spans 17 residues. The CDR3 reads CATSRDRGTGGDTEAFF. The CDR3 nucleotides read TGTGCCACCAGCAGAGATCGAGGGACAGGGGGCGACACTGAAGCTTTCTTT.

The V call is TRBV10-3, the J call TRBJ1-1; 8 bases are a match to TRBD1. V was clipped by 3 bases and J by 5 bases; unmatched bases: 2. CDR3 length: 13 amino acids. Germline values: CDR1 ENHRY, CDR2 SYGVKD. The CDR3 sequence: CAISDTGGTEAFF. CDR3 DNA: TGTGCCATCAGTGATACAGGGGGGACTGAAGCTTTCTTT.

The chain employs TRBV5-1 and TRBJ2-1; D is uncertain. This CDR3 has 17 amino acids. Trimming removed 2 bases from V and 4 bases from J, with 19 bases in between. The germline CDR1 and CDR2 sequences are SGHRS and YFSETQ. The CDR3 sequence: CASSFFNFKRAYNEQFF. The CDR3 nucleotides read TGCGCCAGCAGCTTTTTTAATTTTAAGAGAGCTTACAATGAGCAGTTCTTC.

This rearrangement joins TRBV24-1 to TRBJ2-2, with 9 bases aligning to TRBD1. Germline lookup yields CDR1 KGHDR and CDR2 SFDVKD. V lost 5 bases to trimming and J lost 2 bases; unmatched junction nucleotides: 11. This CDR3 is built from 18 residues. The DNA for the CDR3 is TGTGCCACCAGTGGGGGAACCGGGACAGGGCCAAACACCGGGGAGCTGTTTTTT. Translating it yields CATSGGTGTGPNTGELFF.

The V call is TRBV11-3, the J call TRBJ1-1; D gene ambiguous. This CDR3 spans 14 amino acids. V was cut by 1 base and J by 1 base, with 7 bases left in between. The V gene's germline CDR1 is SGHNT and CDR2 YENEEA. The CDR3 nucleotides read TGTGCCAGCAGCTTAGCACCGGGGAACACTGAAGCTTTCTTT. Encoded protein: CASSLAPGNTEAFF.

The chain carries TRBV4-2 and TRBJ1-2; a weak D match, TRBD1 (6 bases). The CDR3 loop spans 15 amino acids. The germline gives CDR1 LGHNA, CDR2 YNFKEQ. V lost 4 bases and J 7 bases, leaving 19 bases between the germline ends. CDR3: CASSREGQGQGGYTF. The CDR3 DNA is TGTGCCAGCAGCCGGGAAGGGCAGGGGCAGGGTGGCTACACCTTC.

The rearrangement links TRBV5-1 to TRBJ1-4; D is perhaps TRBD1 (5 bases). The CDR3 covers 15 residues. Trimming cost V 3 bases and J 7 bases, with 16 bases left between them. From germline, CDR1 is SGHRS and CDR2 YFSETQ. In DNA, the CDR3 is TGCGCCAGCAGCTGGGGCCGAGGGGAGGGTGAAAAACTGTTTTTT. Translating it yields CASSWGRGEGEKLFF. The whole variable domain, filled in from reference TRBV5-1 and TRBJ1-4, reads KAGVTQTPRYLIKTRGQQVTLSCSPISGHRSVSWYQQTPGQGLQFLFEYFSETQRNKGNFPGRFSGRQFSNSRSEMNVSTLELGDSALYLCASSWGRGEGEKLFFGSGTQLSVL.

The chain recombines TRBV7-9 with TRBJ1-1; 9 bases line up with TRBD1. The CDR3 runs 16 residues. V was clipped by 4 bases and J by 4 bases; unmatched bases: 10. Germline assignment: CDR1 SEHNR and CDR2 FQNEAQ (reference sequence). CDR3 region: CASSSPDRGLGTEAFF. In nucleotides, the CDR3 is TGTGCCAGCAGCTCCCCCGACAGGGGGTTGGGCACTGAAGCTTTCTTT.

The V gene is TRBV13, the J gene TRBJ2-1, with 8 nucleotides matching TRBD2. The CDR3 has 14 amino acids. With V trimmed by 4 bases and J by 7 bases, 6 bases remained unmatched. The germline CDR1 and CDR2 sequences are PRHDT and FYEKMQ (reference sequence). CDR3 region: CASSSRGLGNEQFF. CDR3 in DNA: TGTGCCAGCAGCTCCCGGGGACTAGGAAATGAGCAGTTCTTC.

The V gene is TRBV20-1, the J gene TRBJ1-1; D is undetermined. Per germline, CDR1 DFQATT and CDR2 SNEGSKA (reference sequence). CDR3 size: 14 residues. Trimming pared 3 bases from V and 0 bases from J, leaving 11 bases between. CDR3 DNA: TGCAGTGCTAGTACACCCGACATGAACACTGAAGCTTTCTTT. Residues: CSASTPDMNTEAFF.

V gene TRBV11-3 combines with J gene TRBJ2-3; the match to TRBD2 covers 10 bases. Losses at the gene ends were 5 bases for V and 4 bases for J; bases not matched to a gene: 3. The CDR3 totals 14 residues. Looked up from germline, CDR1 is SGHNT and CDR2 is YENEEA. CDR3 DNA: TGTGCCAGCAGCGCCAGCGGGGGGGCAGATACGCAGTATTTT. Its protein product is CASSASGGADTQYF.

The rearrangement links TRBV7-8 to TRBJ1-1; D unresolved. Germline lookup yields CDR1 SGHVS and CDR2 FQNEAQ. The CDR3 contains 14 residues. V lost 5 bases, J lost 4 bases, and 14 bases lay in between. CDR3: CASSAREWGTEAFF. DNA for the CDR3: TGTGCCAGCAGCGCCCGGGAGTGGGGCACTGAAGCTTTCTTT.

This sequence joins TRBV21-1 and TRBJ2-5; the D call of TRBD2 is as the table states it, not checked on the DNA. TRBV21-1 is a recognized pseudogene. CDR3 length: 15 residues. CDR3 region: CASSKGAGHQETQYF. The CDR3 DNA is TGTGCCAGCAGCAAGGGAGCGGGACACCAAGAGACCCAGTACTTC.

J is TRBJ1-2 and V is TRBV20-1, with 7 bases aligning to TRBD1. The CDR3 runs to 10 residues. CDR1 is DFQATT and CDR2 is SNEGSKA in the germline V gene (reference sequence). V was clipped by 6 bases and J by 10 bases; unmatched bases: 5. CDR3 amino acids: CSAGQSPYTF. The CDR3 DNA follows: TGCAGTGCGGGACAGTCACCCTACACCTTC.

The J gene is TRBJ1-1, the V gene TRBV28; 7 bases align to TRBD1. With V trimmed by 6 bases and J by 3 bases, 10 bases remained unmatched. From germline, CDR1 is MDHEN and CDR2 SYDVKM. This CDR3 is built from 15 residues. CDR3 DNA sequence: TGTGCCAGCAGGGGAGCAGGGGGAGGAGACACTGAAGCTTTCTTT. Its translation: CASRGAGGGDTEAFF.

This chain links TRBV7-3 with TRBJ2-7; the match to TRBD1 covers 7 bases. CDR1 SGHTA and CDR2 FQGTGA come from the germline V gene. The CDR3 runs 13 residues. V gave up 4 bases and J gave up 6 bases; unmatched junction bases: 6. CDR3 bases: TGTGCCAGCAGCTCGGACAGGTTCGGCGAGCAGTACTTC. Translation: CASSSDRFGEQYF. The complete variable domain, with remaining parts taken from reference TRBV7-3 and TRBJ2-7, reads GAGVSQTPSNKVTEKGKYVELRCDPISGHTALYWYRQSLGQGPEFLIYFQGTGAADDSGLPNDRFFAVRPEGSVSTLKIQRTERGDSAVYLCASSSDRFGEQYFGPGTRLTVT.

V is TRBV3-1 (or the pseudogene TRBV3-2) and J is TRBJ2-7; TRBD2 agrees at 10 bases. V dropped 2 bases and J dropped 2; count of bases not matched to a gene: 6. The CDR3 runs 16 residues. Germline V gene sequence: CDR1 LGHDT, CDR2 YNNKEL (reference sequence). This CDR3 reads CASSQLPSGGTYEQYF. CDR3 nucleotide sequence: TGTGCCAGCAGCCAACTGCCTAGCGGGGGTACCTACGAGCAGTACTTC.

This chain links TRBV4-1 with TRBJ1-2, with 7 bases that match TRBD1. Germline CDR1 is MGHRA and CDR2 is YSYEKL. Germline trimming cut 0 bases from V and 8 bases from J; bases unmatched to any gene: 18. The CDR3 length is 18 residues. The CDR3 DNA sequence: TGCGCCAGCAGCCAAGATCCGGTAGCAGGGGGACTCTTGGGAGGCTACACCTTC. It is translated as CASSQDPVAGGLLGGYTF.

The V gene is TRBV6-4, the J gene TRBJ2-5, with D uncertain. The CDR3 is 14 residues long. With 10 bases removed from V and 3 bases from J, the gap between germline ends came to 18 bases. Germline values: CDR1 MRHNA, CDR2 SNTAGT. CDR3 loop: CAIPPSRFEETQYF. The CDR3 coding sequence is TGTGCCATCCCACCTTCCAGGTTTGAAGAGACCCAGTACTTC.